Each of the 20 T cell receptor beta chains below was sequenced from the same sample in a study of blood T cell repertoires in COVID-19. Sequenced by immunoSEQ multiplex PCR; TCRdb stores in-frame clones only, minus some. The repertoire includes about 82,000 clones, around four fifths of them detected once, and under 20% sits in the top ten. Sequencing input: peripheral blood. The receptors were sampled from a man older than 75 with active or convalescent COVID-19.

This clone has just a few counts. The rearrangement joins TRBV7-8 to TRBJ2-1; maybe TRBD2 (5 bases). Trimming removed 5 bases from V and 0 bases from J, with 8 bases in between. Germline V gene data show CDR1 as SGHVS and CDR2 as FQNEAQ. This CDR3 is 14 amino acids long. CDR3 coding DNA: TGTGCCAGCAGCCGGAGGCGCTCCTACAATGAGCAGTTCTTC. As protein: CASSRRRSYNEQFF.

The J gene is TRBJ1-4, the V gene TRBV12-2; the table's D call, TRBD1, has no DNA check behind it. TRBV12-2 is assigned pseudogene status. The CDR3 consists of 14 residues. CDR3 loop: CASRWWGPRTCLFF. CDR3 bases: TGTGCAAGTCGCTGGTGGGGGCCCCGAACTTGCTTGTTTTTT.

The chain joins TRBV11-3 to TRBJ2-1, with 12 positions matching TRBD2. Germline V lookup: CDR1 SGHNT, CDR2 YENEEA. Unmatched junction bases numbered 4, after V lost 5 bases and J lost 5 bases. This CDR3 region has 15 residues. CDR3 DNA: TGTGCCAGCAGCGACGGACTAGCGGGGCACAATGAGCAGTTCTTC. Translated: CASSDGLAGHNEQFF. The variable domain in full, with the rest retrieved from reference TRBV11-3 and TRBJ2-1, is EAGVVQSPRYKIIEKKQPVAFWCNPISGHNTLYWYLQNLGQGPELLIRYENEEAVDDSQLPKDRFSAERLKGVDSTLKIQPAELGDSAVYLCASSDGLAGHNEQFFGPGTRLTVL.

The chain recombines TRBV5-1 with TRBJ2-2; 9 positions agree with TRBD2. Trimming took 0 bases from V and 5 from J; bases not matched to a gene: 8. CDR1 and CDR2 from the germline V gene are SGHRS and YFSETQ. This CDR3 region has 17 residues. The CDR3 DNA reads TGCGCCAGCAGCTTGGTGATAGCGGGAGTTGGAACCGGGGAGCTGTTTTTT. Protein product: CASSLVIAGVGTGELFF.

The CDR3 DNA is TGCGCCAGCAGCTTGGATCACCCCCGGTCACCCCTCCACTTT. It is translated as CASSLDHPRSPLHF. This chain uses TRBV5-1 with TRBJ1-6, with no clear D. The CDR3 has 14 amino acids. The V end was cut by 0 bases, the J end by 10 bases, with 11 bases between. Germline-derived CDR1 and CDR2 are SGHRS and YFSETQ.

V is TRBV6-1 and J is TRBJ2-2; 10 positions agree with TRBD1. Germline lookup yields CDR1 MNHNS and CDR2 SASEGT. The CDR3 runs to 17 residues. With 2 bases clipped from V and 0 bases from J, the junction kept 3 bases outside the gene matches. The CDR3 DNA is TGTGCCAGCAGTGAATGGGGGACAGGGGCGAACACCGGGGAGCTGTTTTTT. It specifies CASSEWGTGANTGELFF.

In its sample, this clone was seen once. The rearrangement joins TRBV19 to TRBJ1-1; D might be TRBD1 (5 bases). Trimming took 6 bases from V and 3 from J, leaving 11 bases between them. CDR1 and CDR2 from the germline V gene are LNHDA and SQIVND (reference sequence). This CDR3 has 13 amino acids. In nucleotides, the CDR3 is TGTGCCAGTAGCAGACAGCGAGACACTGAAGCTTTCTTT. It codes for CASSRQRDTEAFF.

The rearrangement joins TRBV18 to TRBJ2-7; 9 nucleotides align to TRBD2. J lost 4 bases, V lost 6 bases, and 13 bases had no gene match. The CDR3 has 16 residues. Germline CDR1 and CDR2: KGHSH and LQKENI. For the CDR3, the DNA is TGTGCCAGCTCCCGGGAATCCGGGACTAGCAAATACGAGCAGTACGTC. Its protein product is CASSRESGTSKYEQYV.

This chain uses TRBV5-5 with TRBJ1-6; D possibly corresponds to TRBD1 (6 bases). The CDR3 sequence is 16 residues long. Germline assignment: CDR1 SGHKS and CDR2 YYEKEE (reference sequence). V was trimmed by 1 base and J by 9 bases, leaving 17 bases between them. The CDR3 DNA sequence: TGTGCCAGCAGCTTGATCCTTGGGACAAGCGGTTCACCCCTCCACTTT. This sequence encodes CASSLILGTSGSPLHF.

The CDR3 coding sequence is TGTGCTAGTGCCCTTAAGCCGGGACAGGGTTTTTTGCAGCCCCAGCATTTT. Protein sequence: CASALKPGQGFLQPQHF. The chain employs TRBV12-5 and TRBJ1-5, with 9 bases fitting TRBD1. The CDR3 is made up of 17 amino acids. Trimming cost V 7 bases and J 7 bases; bases outside gene matches: 17. Germline-derived CDR1 and CDR2 are LGHNT and FRNRAP.

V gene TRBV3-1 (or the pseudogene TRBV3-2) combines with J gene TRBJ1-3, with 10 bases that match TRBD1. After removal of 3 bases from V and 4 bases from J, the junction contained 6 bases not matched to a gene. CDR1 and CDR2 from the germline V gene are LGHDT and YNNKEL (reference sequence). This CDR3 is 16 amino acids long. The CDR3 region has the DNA TGTGCCAGCAGCCAGACGACAGGGGGCCGAGGAAACACCATATATTTT. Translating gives CASSQTTGGRGNTIYF.

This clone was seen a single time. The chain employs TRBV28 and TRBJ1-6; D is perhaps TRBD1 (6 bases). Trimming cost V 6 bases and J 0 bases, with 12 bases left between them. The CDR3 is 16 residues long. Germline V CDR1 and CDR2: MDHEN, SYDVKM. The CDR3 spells CASRPLRGSYNSPLHF. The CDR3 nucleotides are TGTGCCAGCAGGCCCCTCAGGGGCTCCTATAATTCACCCCTCCACTTT.

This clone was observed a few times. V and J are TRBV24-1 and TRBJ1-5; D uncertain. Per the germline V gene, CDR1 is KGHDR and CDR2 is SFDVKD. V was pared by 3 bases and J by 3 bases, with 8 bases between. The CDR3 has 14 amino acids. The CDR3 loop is CATSDPRYNQPQHF. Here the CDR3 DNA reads TGTGCCACCAGTGATCCCAGGTACAATCAGCCCCAGCATTTT.

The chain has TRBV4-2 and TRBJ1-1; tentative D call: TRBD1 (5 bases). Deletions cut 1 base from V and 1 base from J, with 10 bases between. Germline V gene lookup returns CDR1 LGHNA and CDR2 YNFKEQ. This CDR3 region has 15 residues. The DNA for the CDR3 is TGTGCCAGCAGCCAAGGGATGGGGGGGAACACTGAAGCTTTCTTT. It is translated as CASSQGMGGNTEAFF.

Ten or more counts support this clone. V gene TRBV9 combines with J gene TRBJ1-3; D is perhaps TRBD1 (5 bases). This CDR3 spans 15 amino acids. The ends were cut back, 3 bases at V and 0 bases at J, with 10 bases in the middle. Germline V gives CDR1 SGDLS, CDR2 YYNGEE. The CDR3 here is CASSEDTFSGNTIYF. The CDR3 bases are TGTGCCAGCAGCGAGGACACGTTCTCTGGAAACACCATATATTTT.

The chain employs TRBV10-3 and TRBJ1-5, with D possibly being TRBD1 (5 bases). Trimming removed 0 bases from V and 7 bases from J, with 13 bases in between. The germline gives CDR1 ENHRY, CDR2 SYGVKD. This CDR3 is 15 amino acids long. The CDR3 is CAISESTGGYQPQHF. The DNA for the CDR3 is TGTGCCATCAGTGAGTCGACCGGGGGGTACCAGCCCCAGCATTTT.

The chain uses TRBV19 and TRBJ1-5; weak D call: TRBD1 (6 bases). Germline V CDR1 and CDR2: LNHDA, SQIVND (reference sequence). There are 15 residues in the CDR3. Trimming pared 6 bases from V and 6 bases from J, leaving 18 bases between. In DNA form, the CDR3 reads TGTGCCAGTAGAGACGGGGGGGCGGATTTTCAGCCCCAGCATTTT. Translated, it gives CASRDGGADFQPQHF. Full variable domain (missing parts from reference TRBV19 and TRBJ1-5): DGGITQSPKYLFRKEGQNVTLSCEQNLNHDAMYWYRQDPGQGLRLIYYSQIVNDFQKGDIAEGYSVSREKKESFPLTVTSAQKNPTAFYLCASRDGGADFQPQHFGDGTRLSIL.

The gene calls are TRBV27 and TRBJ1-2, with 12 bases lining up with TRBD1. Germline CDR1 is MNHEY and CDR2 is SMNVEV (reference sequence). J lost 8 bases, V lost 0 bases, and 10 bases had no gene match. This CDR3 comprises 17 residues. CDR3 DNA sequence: TGTGCCAGCAGTTTATCGATGGGACAGGGGGCACTGGGAGGCTACACCTTC. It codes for CASSLSMGQGALGGYTF.

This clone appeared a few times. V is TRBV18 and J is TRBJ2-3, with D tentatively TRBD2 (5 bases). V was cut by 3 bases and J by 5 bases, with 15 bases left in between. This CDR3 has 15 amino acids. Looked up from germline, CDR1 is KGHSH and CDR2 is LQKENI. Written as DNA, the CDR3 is TGTGCCAGCTCACCTCCTTTGGGAGTGGTAGATACGCAGTATTTT. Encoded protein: CASSPPLGVVDTQYF.

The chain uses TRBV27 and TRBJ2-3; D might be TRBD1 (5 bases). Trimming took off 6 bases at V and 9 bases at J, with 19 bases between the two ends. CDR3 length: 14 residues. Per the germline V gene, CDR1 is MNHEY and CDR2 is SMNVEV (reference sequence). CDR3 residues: CASSFGKAAGTQYF. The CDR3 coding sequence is TGTGCCAGCAGCTTTGGGAAGGCCGCAGGGACGCAGTATTTT.